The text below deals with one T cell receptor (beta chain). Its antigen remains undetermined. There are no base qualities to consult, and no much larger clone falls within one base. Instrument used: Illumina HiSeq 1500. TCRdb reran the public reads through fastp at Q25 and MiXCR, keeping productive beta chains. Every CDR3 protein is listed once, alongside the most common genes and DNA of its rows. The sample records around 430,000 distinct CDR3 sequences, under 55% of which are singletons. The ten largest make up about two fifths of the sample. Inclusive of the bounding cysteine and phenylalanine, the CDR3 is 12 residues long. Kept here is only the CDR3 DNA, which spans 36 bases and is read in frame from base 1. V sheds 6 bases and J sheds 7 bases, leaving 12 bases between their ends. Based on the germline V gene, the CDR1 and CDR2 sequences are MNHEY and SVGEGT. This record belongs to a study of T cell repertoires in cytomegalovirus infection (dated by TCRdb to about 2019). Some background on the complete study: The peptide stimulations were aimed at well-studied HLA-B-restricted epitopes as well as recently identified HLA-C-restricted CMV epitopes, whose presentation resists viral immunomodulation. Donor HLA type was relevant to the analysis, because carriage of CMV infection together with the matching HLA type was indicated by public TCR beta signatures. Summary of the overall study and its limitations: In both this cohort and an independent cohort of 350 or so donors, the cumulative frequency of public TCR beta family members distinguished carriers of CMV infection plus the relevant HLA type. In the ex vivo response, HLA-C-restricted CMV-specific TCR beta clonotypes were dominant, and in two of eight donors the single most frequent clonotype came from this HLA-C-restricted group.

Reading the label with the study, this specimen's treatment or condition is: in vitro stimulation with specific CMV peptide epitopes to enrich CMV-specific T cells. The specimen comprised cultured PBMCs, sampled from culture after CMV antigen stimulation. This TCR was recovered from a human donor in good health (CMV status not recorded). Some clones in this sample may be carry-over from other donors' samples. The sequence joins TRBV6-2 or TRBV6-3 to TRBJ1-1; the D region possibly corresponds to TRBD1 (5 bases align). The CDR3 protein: CASRRQYNEAFF. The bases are TGTGCCAGCAGGCGACAGTATAATGAAGCTTTCTTT.